The 11 T cell receptor beta chains given below trace back to one sample, sequenced in a study of cytomegalovirus exposure and HLA in healthy donors (dated by TCRdb to the late 2010s). Libraries were made using the immunoSEQ multiplex PCR assay. The multiplex PCR relied on a mix of 60 forward primers for TCR Vbeta segments and 13 reverse primers for TCR Jbeta segments. TCRdb obtained this table from immuneACCESS and retained in-frame rearrangements with V and J assigned. These tables miss some clones; where compared with another copy, unresolved V genes account for less than half of the shortfall, and the remainder is unexplained. For this sample there are roughly 100,000 clones; around 63% appear just once. The ten most abundant clones make up over 4% of the sample. The sequencing sample was made of PBMCs. The receptors here all came from a human donor in good health.

The chain is built from TRBV6-6 and TRBJ2-5; 13 bases match TRBD2. Germline loops: CDR1 MNHNY, CDR2 SVGAGI (reference sequence). The CDR3 contains 15 residues. V shed 7 bases, J shed 5 bases, and the junction held 7 bases outside the gene matches. The CDR3: CASNFGTSGTETQYF. CDR3 nucleotide sequence: TGTGCCAGCAATTTCGGGACTAGCGGGACTGAGACCCAGTACTTC.

The chain employs TRBV27 and TRBJ2-2; 8 positions match TRBD1. V lost 5 bases and J lost 0; bases outside the gene matches: 8. Germline V gene lookup returns CDR1 MNHEY and CDR2 SMNVEV (reference sequence). The CDR3 consists of 17 residues. DNA of the CDR3: TGTGCCAGCAGTGCGGACCGGGACAGGACGAACACCGGGGAGCTGTTTTTT. This translates into CASSADRDRTNTGELFF.

This chain uses TRBV7-2 with TRBJ2-7, with 8 nucleotides matching TRBD2. Per the germline V gene, CDR1 is SGHTA and CDR2 is FQGNSA. The CDR3 length is 15 residues. Trimming took 1 base from V and 2 from J; bases not matched to a gene: 4. DNA of the CDR3: TGTGCCAGCAGCTTAGGACGGGAGGGCACCTACGAGCAGTACTTC. It codes for CASSLGREGTYEQYF.

CDR3 amino acids: CAWIRVSGANVLTF. CDR3 nucleotides: TGTGCCTGGATTCGGGTCTCTGGGGCCAACGTCCTGACTTTC. This rearrangement joins TRBV30 to TRBJ2-6, with unresolved D. V lost 4 bases and J 0 bases, leaving 7 bases between the germline ends. CDR3 length: 14 residues. The germline CDR1 and CDR2 sequences are GTSNPN and SVGIG (reference sequence). The full variable domain, rest sourced from reference TRBV30 and TRBJ2-6, is SQTIHQWPATLVQPVGSPLSLECTVEGTSNPNLYWYRQAAGRGLQLLFYSVGIGQISSEVPQNLSASRPQDRQFILSSKKLLLSDSGFYLCAWIRVSGANVLTFGAGSRLTVL.

The rearrangement uses TRBV7-9 and TRBJ2-5, with D possibly being TRBD1 (7 bases). Deletions cut 2 bases from V and 3 bases from J, with 16 bases between. The CDR3 spans 16 residues. From germline, CDR1 is SEHNR and CDR2 FQNEAQ (reference sequence). CDR3 loop: CASSLLGGTEKETQYF. The CDR3 region has the DNA TGTGCCAGCAGCTTATTAGGGGGGACAGAGAAAGAGACCCAGTACTTC.

CDR3 nucleotide sequence: TGTGCCAGCAGCTTACTAGGTGTCCGGCTAGCGGGAGTCTACAATGAGCAGTTCTTC. This gives the protein CASSLLGVRLAGVYNEQFF. This chain links TRBV7-8 with TRBJ2-1; 10 positions agree with TRBD2. Germline V CDR1 and CDR2: SGHVS, FQNEAQ. Unmatched junction bases numbered 13, after V lost 2 bases and J lost 3 bases. The CDR3 runs to 19 residues.

This sequence joins TRBV27 and TRBJ2-3, with a weak D call TRBD1 (6 bases). V lost 6 bases, J lost 1 base, and 14 bases lay in between. Germline V lookup: CDR1 MNHEY, CDR2 SMNVEV (reference sequence). This CDR3 comprises 15 residues. The CDR3 coding sequence is TGTGCCAGCAGCGAAATGGGACACCGCACAGATACGCAGTATTTT. Its translation is CASSEMGHRTDTQYF.

This CDR3 reads CASSLGAGRDEQFF. The DNA for the CDR3 is TGCGCCAGCAGCTTGGGAGCGGGAAGGGATGAGCAGTTCTTC. The V call is TRBV5-1, the J call TRBJ2-1; 7 positions agree with TRBD2. J lost 8 bases, V lost 0 bases, and 5 bases had no gene match. From germline, CDR1 is SGHRS and CDR2 YFSETQ. This CDR3 region has 14 residues.

V usage is TRBV2 and J usage is TRBJ2-5; no firm D call. In germline, CDR1 is SNHLY, CDR2 FYNNEI. This CDR3 spans 14 amino acids. V lost 2 bases and J lost 5, with 12 bases in between. The CDR3 region has the DNA TGTGCCAGCAGTGAACTTCAGCGTTCCGAGACCCAGTACTTC. Protein sequence: CASSELQRSETQYF.

The V and J genes are TRBV18 and TRBJ2-1; D may be TRBD2 (6 bases). Germline CDR1 and CDR2: KGHSH and LQKENI. This CDR3 is 13 amino acids long. V was cut by 5 bases and J by 3 bases, with 8 bases left in between. The CDR3 bases are TGTGCCAGCTCAGCGGGGATCTACAATGAGCAGTTCTTC. This translates into CASSAGIYNEQFF. Full variable domain (outside the CDR3, taken from reference TRBV18 and TRBJ2-1): NAGVMQNPRHLVRRRGQEARLRCSPMKGHSHVYWYRQLPEEGLKFMVYLQKENIIDESGMPKERFSAEFPKEGPSILRIQQVVRGDSAAYFCASSAGIYNEQFFGPGTRLTVL.

The rearrangement joins TRBV29-1 to TRBJ2-1, with D unclear. V was clipped by 2 bases and J by 3 bases, with 11 bases between them. Germline CDR1 SQVTM, CDR2 ANQGSEA. The CDR3 length is 14 residues. DNA of the CDR3: TGCAGCGTTGAACTGAGAAACGTCTACAATGAGCAGTTCTTC. Its protein product is CSVELRNVYNEQFF.